This T cell receptor beta chain emerged from a study of cytomegalovirus exposure and HLA in healthy donors. The PCR contained 60 Vbeta and 13 Jbeta primers. The assay was immunoSEQ multiplex PCR, and TCRdb's table has in-frame clones only and misses some. This sample has fewer than 150,000 clones, with about 73% found just once. CDR1 and CDR2 from the germline V gene are MGHRA and YSYEKL. CDR3 size: 12 residues. V was cut by 4 bases and J by 2 bases, with 2 bases left in between. At the time of sampling, donors were nominally healthy, though unrecorded immune exposures were likely. Findings of the study overall: For cytomegalovirus status, the classifier reportedly gave diagnoses with high specificity and sensitivity. It was in a later analysis that TCR association rates were seen to vary by HLA locus, highest for DRB1 and lowest for HLA-C. Later work associated roughly 17,000 TCR beta sequences with HLA alleles at 0.05 false discovery rate.

About this clone itself: The target antigen is unknown.

The V call is TRBV4-1, the J call TRBJ2-2; D not certain. This TCR was recovered from a woman aged 45 to 65 in good health and CMV-seropositive. The sequenced sample consisted of PBMCs. CDR3 bases: TGCGCCAGCAGCCCAAACACCGGGGAGCTGTTTTTT. This codes for CASSPNTGELFF.